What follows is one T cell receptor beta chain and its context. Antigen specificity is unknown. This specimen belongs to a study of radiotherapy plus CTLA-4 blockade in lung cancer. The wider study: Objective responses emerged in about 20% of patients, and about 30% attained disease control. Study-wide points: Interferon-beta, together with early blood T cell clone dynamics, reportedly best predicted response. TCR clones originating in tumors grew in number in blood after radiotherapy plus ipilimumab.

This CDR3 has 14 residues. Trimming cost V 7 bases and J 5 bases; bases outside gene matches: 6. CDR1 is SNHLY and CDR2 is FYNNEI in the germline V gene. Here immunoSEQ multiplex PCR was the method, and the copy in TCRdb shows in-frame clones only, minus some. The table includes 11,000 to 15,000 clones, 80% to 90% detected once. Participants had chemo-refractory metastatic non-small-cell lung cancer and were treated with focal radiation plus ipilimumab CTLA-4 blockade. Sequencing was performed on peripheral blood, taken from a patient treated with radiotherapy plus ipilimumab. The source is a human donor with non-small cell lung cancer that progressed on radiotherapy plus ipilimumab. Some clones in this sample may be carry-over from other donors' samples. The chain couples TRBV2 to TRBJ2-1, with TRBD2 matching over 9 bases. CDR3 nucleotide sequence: TGTGCCAGCACACGGATAGCGGGGGACAATGAGCAGTTCTTC. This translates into CASTRIAGDNEQFF.